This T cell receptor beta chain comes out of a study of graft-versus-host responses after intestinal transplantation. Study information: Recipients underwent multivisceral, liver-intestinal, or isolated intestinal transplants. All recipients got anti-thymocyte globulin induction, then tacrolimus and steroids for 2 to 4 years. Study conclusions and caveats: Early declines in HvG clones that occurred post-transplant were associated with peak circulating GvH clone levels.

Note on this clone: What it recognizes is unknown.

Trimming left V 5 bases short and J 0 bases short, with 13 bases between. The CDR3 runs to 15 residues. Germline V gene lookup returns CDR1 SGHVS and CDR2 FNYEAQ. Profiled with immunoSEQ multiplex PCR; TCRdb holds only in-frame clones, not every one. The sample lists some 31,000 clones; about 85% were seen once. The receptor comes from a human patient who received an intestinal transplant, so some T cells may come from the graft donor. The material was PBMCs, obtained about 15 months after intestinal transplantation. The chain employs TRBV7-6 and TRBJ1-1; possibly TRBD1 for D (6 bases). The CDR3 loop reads CASSTWTDLNTEAFF. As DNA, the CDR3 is TGTGCCAGCAGCACTTGGACAGATTTGAACACTGAAGCTTTCTTT. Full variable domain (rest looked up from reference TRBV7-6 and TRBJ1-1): GAGVSQSPRYKVTKRGQDVALRCDPISGHVSLYWYRQALGQGPEFLTYFNYEAQQDKSGLPNDRFSAERPEGSISTLTIQRTEQRDSAMYRCASSTWTDLNTEAFFGQGTRLTVV.